This T cell receptor beta chain comes out of a study of T cell clones after liver transplantation. About the research overall: As an antigen-independent comparator, third-party-reactive TCRbeta sequences came from pre-transplant mixed lymphocyte reactions.

The CDR3 totals 16 residues. Per the germline V gene, CDR1 is MNHEY and CDR2 is SVGAGI. Deletions cut 2 bases from V and 1 base from J, with 9 bases between. Sequencing used immunoSEQ multiplex PCR; TCRdb keeps in-frame clones, though not all of them. The sample comprises tens of thousands of clones, around 84% of which are singletons, and around 8.7% rests with the top ten. Material: CD4+ T cells from blood, obtained before liver transplant. The J gene is TRBJ2-6, the V gene TRBV6-5; D is possibly TRBD1 or TRBD2 (6 bases each). The receptor was isolated from a human donor who received a liver transplant. The CDR3 loop is CASSYGGGSGANVLTF. The CDR3 region has the DNA TGTGCCAGCAGTTACGGAGGGGGGTCTGGGGCCAACGTCCTGACTTTC.